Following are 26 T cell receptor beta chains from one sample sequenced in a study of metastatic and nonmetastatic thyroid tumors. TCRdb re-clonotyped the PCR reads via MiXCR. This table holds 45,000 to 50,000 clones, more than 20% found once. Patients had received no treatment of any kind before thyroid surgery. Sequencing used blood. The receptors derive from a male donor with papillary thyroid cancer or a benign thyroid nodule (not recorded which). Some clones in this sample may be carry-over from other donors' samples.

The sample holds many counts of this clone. CDR3 amino acids: CASSLVLAWDFTDTQYF. The CDR3 DNA follows: TGTGCCAGCAGCTTAGTTCTAGCTTGGGACTTCACAGATACGCAGTATTTT. V is TRBV7-9 and J is TRBJ2-3; TRBD2 is a possible D gene (6 bases). The CDR3 has 17 residues. Germline CDR1 SEHNR, CDR2 FQNEAQ (reference sequence). V lost 1 base and J 2 bases, leaving 16 bases between the germline ends.

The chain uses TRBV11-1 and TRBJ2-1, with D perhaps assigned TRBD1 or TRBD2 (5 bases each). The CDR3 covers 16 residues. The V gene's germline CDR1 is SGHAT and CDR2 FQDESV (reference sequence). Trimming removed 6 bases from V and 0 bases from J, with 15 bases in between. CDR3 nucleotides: TGTGCCAGCAGTCCACCCCGGGGCCGCTCCTACAATGAGCAGTTCTTC. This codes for CASSPPRGRSYNEQFF.

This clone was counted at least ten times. The CDR3 sequence: CASSPSYGTGLYGYTF. DNA for the CDR3: TGTGCCAGCAGCCCCTCGTACGGGACAGGGCTCTATGGCTACACCTTC. V usage is TRBV28 and J usage is TRBJ1-2; 9 nucleotides align to TRBD1. Losses at the gene ends were 6 bases for V and 4 bases for J; bases not matched to a gene: 12. This CDR3 has 16 residues. CDR1 and CDR2 (germline): MDHEN, SYDVKM.

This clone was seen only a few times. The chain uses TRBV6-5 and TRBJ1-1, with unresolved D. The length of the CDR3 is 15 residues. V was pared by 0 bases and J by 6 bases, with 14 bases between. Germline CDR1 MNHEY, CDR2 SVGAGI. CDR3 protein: CASSYSMNPGAEAFF. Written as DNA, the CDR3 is TGTGCCAGCAGTTACTCGATGAACCCGGGTGCTGAAGCTTTCTTT.

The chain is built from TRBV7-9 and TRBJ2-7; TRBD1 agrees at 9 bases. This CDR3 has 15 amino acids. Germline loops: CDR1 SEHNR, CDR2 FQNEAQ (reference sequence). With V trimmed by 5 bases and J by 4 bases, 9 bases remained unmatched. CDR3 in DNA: TGTGCCAGCAGCCCTCGCGACAGGGGGGGGTACGAGCAGTACTTC. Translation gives CASSPRDRGGYEQYF.

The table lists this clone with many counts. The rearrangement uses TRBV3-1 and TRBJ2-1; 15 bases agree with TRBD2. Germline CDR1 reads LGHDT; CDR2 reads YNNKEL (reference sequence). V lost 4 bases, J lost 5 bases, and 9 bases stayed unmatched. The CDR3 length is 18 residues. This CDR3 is CASSLGLAGGLIHNEQFF. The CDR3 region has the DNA TGTGCCAGCAGCCTCGGACTAGCGGGAGGGCTTATACACAATGAGCAGTTCTTC.

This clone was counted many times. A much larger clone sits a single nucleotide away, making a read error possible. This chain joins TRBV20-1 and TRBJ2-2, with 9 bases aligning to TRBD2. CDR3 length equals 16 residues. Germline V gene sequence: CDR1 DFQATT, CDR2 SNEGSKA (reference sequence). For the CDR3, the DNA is TGCAGTGCTAGAGATGGAAGCGGGAGGTATACCGGGGAGCTGCTTTTT. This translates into CSARDGSGRYTGELLF.

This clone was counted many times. The CDR3 is CAIAKGTGYDEQYF. DNA of the CDR3: TGTGCCATCGCAAAAGGGACAGGGTACGACGAGCAGTACTTC. The chain combines TRBV10-3 with TRBJ2-7; 9 positions match TRBD1. Germline values: CDR1 ENHRY, CDR2 SYGVKD. This CDR3 is 14 amino acids long. Losses at the gene ends were 8 bases for V and 5 bases for J; bases not matched to a gene: 10.

The DNA for the CDR3 is TGTGCCAGCAGCTTGGGGGAACGGGATGGCTACACCTTC. Translation gives CASSLGERDGYTF. The chain uses TRBV7-8 and TRBJ1-2, with TRBD1 as a possible D gene (5 bases). There are 13 residues in the CDR3. Germline CDR1 and CDR2: SGHVS and FQNEAQ. The V end was cut by 3 bases, the J end by 6 bases, with 11 bases between.

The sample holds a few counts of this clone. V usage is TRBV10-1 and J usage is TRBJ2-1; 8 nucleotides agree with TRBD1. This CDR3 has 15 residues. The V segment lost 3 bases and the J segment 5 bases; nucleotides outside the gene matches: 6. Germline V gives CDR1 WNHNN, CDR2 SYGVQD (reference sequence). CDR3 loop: CASSEGQGINNEQFF. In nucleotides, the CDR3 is TGCGCCAGCAGTGAAGGACAGGGAATAAACAATGAGCAGTTCTTC.

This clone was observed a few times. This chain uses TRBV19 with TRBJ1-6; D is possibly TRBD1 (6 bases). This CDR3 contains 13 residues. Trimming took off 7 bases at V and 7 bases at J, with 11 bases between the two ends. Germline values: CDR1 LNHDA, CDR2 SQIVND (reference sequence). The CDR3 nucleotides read TGTGCCAGTAAGAGACAGGCAAATTCACCCCTCCACTTT. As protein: CASKRQANSPLHF.

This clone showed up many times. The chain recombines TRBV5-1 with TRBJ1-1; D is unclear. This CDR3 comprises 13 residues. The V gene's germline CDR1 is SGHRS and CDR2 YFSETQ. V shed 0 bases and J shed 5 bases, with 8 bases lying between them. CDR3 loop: CASSLGRVTEAFF. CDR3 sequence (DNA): TGCGCCAGCAGCTTGGGTAGGGTTACTGAAGCTTTCTTT.

CDR3 bases: TGCAGTGCTCCAGACATCGGACAAGTCTACGAGCAGTACTTC. Translating gives CSAPDIGQVYEQYF. This chain links TRBV20-1 with TRBJ2-7, with D possibly TRBD1 on 5 matching bases. Germline V gives CDR1 DFQATT, CDR2 SNEGSKA (reference sequence). The CDR3 runs 14 residues. V was clipped by 5 bases and J by 3 bases, with 17 bases between them.

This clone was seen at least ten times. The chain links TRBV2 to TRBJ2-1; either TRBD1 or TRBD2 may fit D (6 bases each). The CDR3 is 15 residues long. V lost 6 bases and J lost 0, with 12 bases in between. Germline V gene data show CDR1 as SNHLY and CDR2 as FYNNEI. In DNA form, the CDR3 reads TGTGCCAGCAGGGAGGGGGTGAGCTCCTACAATGAGCAGTTCTTC. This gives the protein CASREGVSSYNEQFF.

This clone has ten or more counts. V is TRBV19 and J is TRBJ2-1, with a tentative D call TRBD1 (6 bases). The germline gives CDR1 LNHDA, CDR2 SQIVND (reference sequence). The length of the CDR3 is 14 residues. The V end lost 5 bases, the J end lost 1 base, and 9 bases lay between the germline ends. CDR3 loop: CASSAGESYNEQFF. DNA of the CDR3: TGTGCCAGTAGTGCAGGGGAATCCTACAATGAGCAGTTCTTC.

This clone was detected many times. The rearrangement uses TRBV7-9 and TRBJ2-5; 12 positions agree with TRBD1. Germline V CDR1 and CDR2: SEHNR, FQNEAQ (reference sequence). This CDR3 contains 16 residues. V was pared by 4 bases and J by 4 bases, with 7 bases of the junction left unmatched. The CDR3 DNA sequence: TGTGCCAGCAGCTCACCGGGACAGGGGGCAGGAGAGACCCAGTACTTC. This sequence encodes CASSSPGQGAGETQYF.

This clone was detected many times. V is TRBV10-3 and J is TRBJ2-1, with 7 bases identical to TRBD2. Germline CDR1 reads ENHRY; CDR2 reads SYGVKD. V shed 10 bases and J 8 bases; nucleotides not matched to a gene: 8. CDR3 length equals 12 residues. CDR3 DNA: TGTGCCACCTGGGAGGGCACCGATGAGCAGTTCTTC. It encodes CATWEGTDEQFF.

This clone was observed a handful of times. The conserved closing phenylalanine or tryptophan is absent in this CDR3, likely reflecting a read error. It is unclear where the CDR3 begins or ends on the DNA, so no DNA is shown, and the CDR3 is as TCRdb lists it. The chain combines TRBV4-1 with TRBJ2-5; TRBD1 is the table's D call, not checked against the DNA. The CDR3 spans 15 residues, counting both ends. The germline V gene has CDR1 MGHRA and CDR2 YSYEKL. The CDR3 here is CARQLAGGRGQEAWL.

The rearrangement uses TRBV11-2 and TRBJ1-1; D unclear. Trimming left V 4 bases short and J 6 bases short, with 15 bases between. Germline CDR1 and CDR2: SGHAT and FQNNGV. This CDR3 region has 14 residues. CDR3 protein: CASSSRAGGAEAFF. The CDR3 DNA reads TGTGCCAGCAGCTCCCGGGCTGGAGGTGCTGAAGCTTTCTTT. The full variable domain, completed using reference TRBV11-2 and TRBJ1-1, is EAGVAQSPRYKIIEKRQSVAFWCNPISGHATLYWYQQILGQGPKLLIQFQNNGVVDDSQLPKDRFSAERLKGVDSTLKIQPAKLEDSAVYLCASSSRAGGAEAFFGQGTRLTVV.

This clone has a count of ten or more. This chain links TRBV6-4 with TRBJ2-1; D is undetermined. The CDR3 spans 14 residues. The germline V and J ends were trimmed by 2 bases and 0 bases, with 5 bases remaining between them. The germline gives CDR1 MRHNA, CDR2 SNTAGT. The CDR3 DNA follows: TGTGCCAGCAGTGACGGCAGCTCCTACAATGAGCAGTTCTTC. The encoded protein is CASSDGSSYNEQFF.

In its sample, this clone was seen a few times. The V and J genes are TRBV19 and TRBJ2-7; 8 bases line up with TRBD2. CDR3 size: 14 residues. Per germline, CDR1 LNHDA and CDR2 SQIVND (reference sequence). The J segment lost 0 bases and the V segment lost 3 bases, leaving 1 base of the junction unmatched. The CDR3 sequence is CASSISGTSYEQYF. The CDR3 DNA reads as TGTGCCAGTAGTATTAGCGGGACCTCCTACGAGCAGTACTTC.

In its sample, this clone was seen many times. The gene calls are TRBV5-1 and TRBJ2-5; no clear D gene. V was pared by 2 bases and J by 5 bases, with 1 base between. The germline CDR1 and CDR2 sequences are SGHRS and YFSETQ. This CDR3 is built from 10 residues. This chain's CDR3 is CASSFETQYF. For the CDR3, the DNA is TGCGCCAGCAGCTTCGAGACCCAGTACTTC.

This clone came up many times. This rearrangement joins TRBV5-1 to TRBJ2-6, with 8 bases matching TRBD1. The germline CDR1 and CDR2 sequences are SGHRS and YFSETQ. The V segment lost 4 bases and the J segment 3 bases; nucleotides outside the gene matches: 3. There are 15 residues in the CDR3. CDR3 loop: CASSTRGRGANVLTF. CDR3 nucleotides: TGCGCCAGCAGCACCAGGGGGCGTGGGGCCAACGTCCTGACTTTC.

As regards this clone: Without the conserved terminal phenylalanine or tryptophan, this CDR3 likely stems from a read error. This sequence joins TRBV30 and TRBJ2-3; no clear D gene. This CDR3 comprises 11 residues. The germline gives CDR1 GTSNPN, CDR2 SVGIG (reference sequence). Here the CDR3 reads CAWSLSDTQYS. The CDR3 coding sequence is TGCGCCTGGAGTCTTTCAGATACGCAGTATTCT.

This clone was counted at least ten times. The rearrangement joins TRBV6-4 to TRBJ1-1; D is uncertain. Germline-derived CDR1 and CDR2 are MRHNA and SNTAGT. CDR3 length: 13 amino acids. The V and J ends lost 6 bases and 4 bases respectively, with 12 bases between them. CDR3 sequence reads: CASSGEEGTEAFF. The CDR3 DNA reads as TGTGCCAGCAGCGGTGAGGAGGGCACTGAAGCTTTCTTT.

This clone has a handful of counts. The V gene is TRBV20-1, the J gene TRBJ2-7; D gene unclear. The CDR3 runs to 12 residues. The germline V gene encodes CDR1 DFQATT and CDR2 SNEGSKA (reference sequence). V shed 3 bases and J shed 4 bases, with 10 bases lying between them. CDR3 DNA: TGCAGTGCTAGTTGGACGATTTACGAGCAGTACTTC. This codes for CSASWTIYEQYF.